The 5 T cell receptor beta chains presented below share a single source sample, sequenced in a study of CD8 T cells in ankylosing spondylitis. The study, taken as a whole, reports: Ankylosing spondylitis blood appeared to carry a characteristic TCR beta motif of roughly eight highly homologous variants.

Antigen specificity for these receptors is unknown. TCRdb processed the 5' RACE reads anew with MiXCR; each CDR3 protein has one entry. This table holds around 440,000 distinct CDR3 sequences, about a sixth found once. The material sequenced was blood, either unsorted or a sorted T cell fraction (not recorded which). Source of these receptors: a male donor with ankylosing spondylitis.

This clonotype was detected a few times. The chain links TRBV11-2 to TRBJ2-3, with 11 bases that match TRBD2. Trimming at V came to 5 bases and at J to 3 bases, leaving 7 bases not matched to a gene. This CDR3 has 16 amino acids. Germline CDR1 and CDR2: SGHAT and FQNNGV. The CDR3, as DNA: TGTGCCAGCAGCATAACTAGCGGGAGATTAACAGATACGCAGTATTTT. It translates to CASSITSGRLTDTQYF. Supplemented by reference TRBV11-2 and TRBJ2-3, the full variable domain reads EAGVAQSPRYKIIEKRQSVAFWCNPISGHATLYWYQQILGQGPKLLIQFQNNGVVDDSQLPKDRFSAERLKGVDSTLKIQPAKLEDSAVYLCASSITSGRLTDTQYFGPGTRLTVL.

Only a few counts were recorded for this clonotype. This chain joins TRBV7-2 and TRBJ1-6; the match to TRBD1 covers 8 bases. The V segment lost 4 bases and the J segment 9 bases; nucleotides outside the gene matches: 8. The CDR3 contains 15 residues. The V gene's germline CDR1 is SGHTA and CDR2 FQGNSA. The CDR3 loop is CASSSGTGGSSPLHF. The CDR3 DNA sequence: TGTGCCAGCAGCTCTGGAACAGGGGGAAGTTCACCCCTCCACTTT.

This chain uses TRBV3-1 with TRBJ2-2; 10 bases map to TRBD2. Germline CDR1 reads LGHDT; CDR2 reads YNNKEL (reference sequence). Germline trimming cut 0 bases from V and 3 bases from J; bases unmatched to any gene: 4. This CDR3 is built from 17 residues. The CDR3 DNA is TGTGCCAGCAGCCAAGATCGGCTAGCGGGGGACACCGGGGAGCTGTTTTTT. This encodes CASSQDRLAGDTGELFF.

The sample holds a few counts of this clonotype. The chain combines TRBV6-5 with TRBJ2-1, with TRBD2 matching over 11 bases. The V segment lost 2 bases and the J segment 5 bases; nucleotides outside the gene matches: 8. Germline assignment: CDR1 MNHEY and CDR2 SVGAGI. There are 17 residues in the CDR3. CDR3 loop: CASSYRTRLAGNNEQFF. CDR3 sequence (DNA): TGTGCCAGCAGTTACCGAACAAGACTAGCGGGAAACAATGAGCAGTTCTTC.

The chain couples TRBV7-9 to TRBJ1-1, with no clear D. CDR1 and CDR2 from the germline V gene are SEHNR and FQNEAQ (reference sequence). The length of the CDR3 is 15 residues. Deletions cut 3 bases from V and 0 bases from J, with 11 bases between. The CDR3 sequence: CASSFNSFVNTEAFF. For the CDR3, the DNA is TGTGCCAGCAGCTTTAACAGCTTTGTGAACACTGAAGCTTTCTTT.